Shown below are 22 T cell receptor beta chains from a single sample sequenced in a study of regulatory T cells in long-lasting Graves disease. Combining iRepertoire HTBI primers with Arm-PCR of CDR3 regions, the authors built TCR beta libraries. TCRdb ran MiXCR on the multiplex PCR reads and lists one entry per CDR3 protein. This sample has a few hundred thousand distinct CDR3 sequences, with around 15% found just once. Time point here: newly diagnosed GD, antithyroid drugs for less than 3 months. PBMC-derived RNA was used for the TCR library. The same sample was also studied in work on T cells in Graves' hyperthyroidism and ophthalmopathy.

The specimen was peripheral blood mononuclear cells (PBMCs), collected at new diagnosis, from a patient treated with antithyroid drugs. These receptors were taken from a woman younger than 30 with Graves disease.

The chain carries TRBV3-1 and TRBJ2-7, with TRBD2 as a possible D gene (6 bases). This CDR3 contains 16 residues. V lost 0 bases, J lost 7 bases, and 19 bases lay in between. Germline V gives CDR1 LGHDT, CDR2 YNNKEL (reference sequence). CDR3 residues: CASSQERLARWGEQYF. CDR3 sequence (DNA): TGTGCCAGCAGCCAAGAAAGGCTAGCGCGATGGGGGGAGCAGTACTTC.

This clonotype occurred a few times. Relative to the germline gene, one junction end is altered; a read error may explain this. The chain recombines TRBV5-1 with TRBJ1-2; 8 positions match TRBD1. The CDR3 is 15 residues long. From germline, CDR1 is SGHRS and CDR2 YFSETQ. The CDR3 sequence is CASSLARTGIGGYTF. CDR3 DNA: TGTGCCAGCAGCTTAGCGAGGACAGGGATCGGCGGCTACACCTTC.

This clonotype was picked up many times. V gene TRBV2 combines with J gene TRBJ2-7, with D possibly matching TRBD2 (5 bases). CDR1 is SNHLY and CDR2 is FYNNEI in the germline V gene. The CDR3 is 14 amino acids. V lost 5 bases to trimming and J lost 2 bases, with 13 bases between them. The CDR3 sequence: CASSPNLAAYEQYF. CDR3 bases: TGTGCCAGCAGTCCGAACCTAGCAGCCTACGAGCAGTACTTC.

This clonotype was recorded many times. The V and J genes are TRBV2 and TRBJ2-2; the D is unclear. The V end was cut by 7 bases, the J end by 2 bases, with 11 bases between. Germline loops: CDR1 SNHLY, CDR2 FYNNEI. The CDR3 spans 14 residues. The CDR3: CASNKDFNTGELFF. CDR3 bases: TGTGCCAGCAACAAGGATTTTAACACCGGGGAGCTGTTTTTT.

This clonotype was recorded at least ten times. The rearrangement links TRBV5-1 to TRBJ2-3; 7 bases match TRBD2. This CDR3 is 15 amino acids long. Germline V CDR1 and CDR2: SGHRS, YFSETQ. V gave up 4 bases and J gave up 6 bases; unmatched junction bases: 11. DNA for the CDR3: TGCGCCAGCAGCCTGGGGGGGGAGAGGTCCGATACGCAGTATTTT. Amino acids: CASSLGGERSDTQYF.

The sample holds many counts of this clonotype. The chain joins TRBV18 to TRBJ2-3; the D gene is possibly TRBD2 (6 bases). The V gene lost 2 bases and the J gene lost 2 bases, with 8 bases spanning the gap. The CDR3 is 14 amino acids. Germline V gene data show CDR1 as KGHSH and CDR2 as LQKENI. CDR3 nucleotides: TGTGCCAGCTCACCAAAGGGACTCACAGATACGCAGTATTTT. Its protein product is CASSPKGLTDTQYF. Complete variable domain (other parts from reference TRBV18 and TRBJ2-3): NAGVMQNPRHLVRRRGQEARLRCSPMKGHSHVYWYRQLPEEGLKFMVYLQKENIIDESGMPKERFSAEFPKEGPSILRIQQVVRGDSAAYFCASSPKGLTDTQYFGPGTRLTVL.

To note about this clonotype: The germline gene is not matched at one end of the junction; a read error may be the cause. V gene TRBV27 combines with J gene TRBJ1-1; TRBD1 matches at 9 bases. The V gene's germline CDR1 is MNHEY and CDR2 SMNVEV (reference sequence). The CDR3 runs 16 residues. As DNA, the CDR3 is TGTGCCAGCAGTCGAAAACCGGGACAGGGCGCGACTGAAGCTCTCTTT. Translated, it gives CASSRKPGQGATEALF.

This clonotype has a count of ten or more. The chain recombines TRBV7-9 with TRBJ1-5; D is undetermined. CDR1 and CDR2 from the germline V gene are SEHNR and FQNEAQ (reference sequence). The CDR3 is 13 residues long. The ends were cut back, 1 base at V and 6 bases at J, with 7 bases in the middle. In DNA form, the CDR3 reads TGTGCCAGCAGCTTAGTGGATGGTCAGCCCCAGCATTTT. It codes for CASSLVDGQPQHF.

This clonotype has only a few counts. The gene calls are TRBV12-3 or TRBV12-4 and TRBJ2-3; 11 nucleotides match TRBD2. The J segment lost 0 bases and the V segment lost 10 bases, leaving 3 bases of the junction unmatched. This CDR3 is 14 amino acids long. Here the CDR3 reads CAILAGGSTDTQYF. The CDR3 region has the DNA TGTGCCATCTTAGCGGGAGGGAGCACAGATACGCAGTATTTT.

This clonotype has at least ten counts. CDR3 nucleotide sequence: TGTGCCAGCGTTGCGGGAGTCGGTGAAAAACTGTTTTTT. Protein: CASVAGVGEKLFF. The chain couples TRBV2 to TRBJ1-4; D not resolved. In germline, CDR1 is SNHLY, CDR2 FYNNEI. There are 13 residues in the CDR3. Trimming shortened V by 8 bases and J by 7 bases, and 14 bases separated the two germline ends.

This clonotype was recorded at least ten times. The chain recombines TRBV7-2 with TRBJ1-5, with TRBD1 as a possible D gene (5 bases). Trimming shortened V by 5 bases and J by 11 bases, and 19 bases separated the two germline ends. Per germline, CDR1 SGHTA and CDR2 FQGNSA. The CDR3 is made up of 14 amino acids. This CDR3 is CASSAGPSAGTQHF. The CDR3 DNA reads TGTGCCAGCAGCGCGGGACCGAGCGCGGGGACCCAGCATTTT.

The chain recombines TRBV12-3 or TRBV12-4 with TRBJ1-5; perhaps TRBD1 as D (5 bases). With 6 bases removed from V and 9 bases from J, the gap between germline ends came to 15 bases. This CDR3 spans 13 amino acids. CDR3 DNA sequence: TGTGCCAGCAGCCGGGGCAGGGAGCGGCCCCAGCATTTT. Translation: CASSRGRERPQHF.

This clonotype was observed many times. CDR3 sequence (DNA): TGTGCCAGCAGTTACTCGGAGGGGACCAATCAGCCCCAGCATTTT. Its translation is CASSYSEGTNQPQHF. This chain joins TRBV6-2 or TRBV6-3 and TRBJ1-5, with a possible D match to TRBD1 (5 bases). The CDR3 covers 15 residues. CDR1 and CDR2 from the germline V gene are MNHEY and SVGEGT. Trimming removed 0 bases at V and 3 bases at J, with 9 bases between.

A note on this clonotype: Just one base apart from a much larger clone, this may be a read error. This chain connects TRBV11-3 to TRBJ1-2; 8 bases are shared with TRBD1. Germline CDR1 reads SGHNT; CDR2 reads YENEEA. This CDR3 comprises 13 residues. The CDR3 nucleotides read TGTGCCAGCAGCCCACAGGGGGGCTATGGCTACTCCTTC. It translates to CASSPQGGYGYSF.

This chain connects TRBV19 to TRBJ1-5; D might be TRBD1 (6 bases). V was trimmed by 4 bases and J by 1 base, leaving 11 bases between them. The CDR3 consists of 15 residues. Germline V gives CDR1 LNHDA, CDR2 SQIVND (reference sequence). The CDR3 spells CASSRSGTSNQPQHF. The CDR3, as DNA: TGTGCCAGTAGTAGATCAGGGACAAGCAATCAGCCCCAGCATTTT.

This clonotype was observed many times. V gene TRBV4-1 combines with J gene TRBJ1-5; D is unclear. Germline V gene data show CDR1 as MGHRA and CDR2 as YSYEKL. V lost 1 base and J lost 5, with 12 bases in between. The CDR3 spans 15 residues. CDR3 nucleotides: TGCGCCAGCAGCCAAGTATCGGCGGGGTATCAGCCCCAGCATTTT. It codes for CASSQVSAGYQPQHF.

Regarding this clonotype: A read error is the likely source, as a far larger clone sits one nucleotide away. The gene calls are TRBV13 and TRBJ1-1, with 11 bases identical to TRBD1. Germline V gene lookup returns CDR1 PRHDT and CDR2 FYEKMQ (reference sequence). There are 13 residues in the CDR3. CDR3 protein: CASGGQGDTEGFF. CDR3 sequence (DNA): TGTGCCAGCGGGGGACAGGGGGACACTGAAGGTTTCTTT.

Regarding this clonotype: This sequence is one base from a far larger clone and is likely a read error. The chain joins TRBV3-1 to TRBJ2-7; 8 nucleotides line up with TRBD1. The CDR3 consists of 14 residues. CDR1 is LGHDT and CDR2 is YNNKEL in the germline V gene (reference sequence). V gave up 4 bases and J gave up 7 bases; unmatched junction bases: 9. CDR3: CASSPLQGAGEQYF. CDR3 bases: TGTGCCAGCAGCCCTCTCCAGGGGGCCGGGGAGCAGTACTTC.

In regard to this clonotype: One base away lies a much larger clone, so this may be a sequencing read error. This chain links TRBV27 with TRBJ2-5; the D gene could be TRBD1 or TRBD2 (5 bases each). V was shortened by 3 bases and J by 7 bases, with 6 bases between the two germline ends. Germline CDR1 and CDR2: MNHEY and SMNVEV (reference sequence). The CDR3 sequence is 11 residues long. The CDR3 protein is CASSLGVTQYF. In DNA form, the CDR3 reads TGTGCCAGCAGTTTGGGGGTGACCCAGTACTTC.

In its sample, this clonotype was seen many times. The rearrangement joins TRBV6-2 or TRBV6-3 to TRBJ1-1, with D maybe TRBD1 (5 bases). This CDR3 comprises 22 residues. CDR1 and CDR2 (germline): MNHEY, SVGEGT. Trimming pared 4 bases from V and 8 bases from J, leaving 41 bases between. This CDR3 reads CASSFPGGPAPQRISAPEEAFF. For the CDR3, the DNA is TGTGCCAGCAGTTTCCCCGGGGGTCCTGCCCCCCAAAGAATCTCGGCCCCGGAGGAAGCTTTCTTT.

The table lists this clonotype with many counts. V usage is TRBV18 and J usage is TRBJ1-5; D unresolved. CDR1 KGHSH and CDR2 LQKENI come from the germline V gene. V was trimmed by 0 bases and J by 4 bases, leaving 10 bases between them. The CDR3 is 15 residues long. CDR3 bases: TGTGCCAGCTCACCACCTCCAGACTGGAATCAGCCCCAGCATTTT. This translates into CASSPPPDWNQPQHF.

This clonotype appeared many times. V is TRBV15 and J is TRBJ2-7; TRBD1 matches at 12 bases. The J segment lost 4 bases and the V segment lost 3 bases, leaving 7 bases of the junction unmatched. The CDR3 has 16 amino acids. CDR1 and CDR2 (germline): LNHNV, YYDKDF (reference sequence). In nucleotides, the CDR3 is TGTGCCACCAGCAGTTTGGGGGGACAGGGGGCTTACGAGCAGTACTTC. Translated, it gives CATSSLGGQGAYEQYF.